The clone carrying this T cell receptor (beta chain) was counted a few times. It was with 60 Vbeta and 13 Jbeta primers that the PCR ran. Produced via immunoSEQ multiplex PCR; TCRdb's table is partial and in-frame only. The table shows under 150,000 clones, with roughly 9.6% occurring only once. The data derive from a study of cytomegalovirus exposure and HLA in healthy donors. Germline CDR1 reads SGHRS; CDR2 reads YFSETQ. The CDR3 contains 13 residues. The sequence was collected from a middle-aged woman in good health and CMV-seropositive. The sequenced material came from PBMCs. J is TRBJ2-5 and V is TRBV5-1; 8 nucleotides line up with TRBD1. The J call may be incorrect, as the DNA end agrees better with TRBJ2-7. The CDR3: CASRMDTGGEQYF. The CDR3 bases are TGCGCCAGCAGGATGGATACAGGGGGCGAGCAGTACTTC.